This T cell receptor (beta chain) is drawn from a study of blood T cell repertoires in COVID-19. Study background: Material from acute and convalescent COVID-19 was sourced from the United States, Italy and Spain. The analysed material was cDNA or gDNA that came from T cells, B-cell-depleted T cells, or PBMCs.

The V and J ends lost 6 bases and 1 base respectively, with 6 bases between them. The CDR3 runs to 12 residues. Germline V gives CDR1 KGHSH, CDR2 LQKENI. Authors' data handling: Counts of nucleated cells, estimated from reference gene primer amplification, were obtained. Assay used: immunoSEQ multiplex PCR; TCRdb lists only in-frame clones, some missing. That table furnishes V, J and clone size, whereas the DNA furnished D and trimming. The sample has 200,000 to 300,000 clones, around 87% seen once. This clonotype was sampled from a woman between 70 and 85 years old with active or convalescent COVID-19. This sequence joins TRBV18 and TRBJ1-2; D is unclear. Sequenced: peripheral blood. This CDR3 is CASSPINYGYTF. In nucleotides, the CDR3 is TGTGCCAGCTCGCCTATTAACTATGGCTACACCTTC.